Shown below are 29 T cell receptor beta chains from a single sample sequenced in a study of response to subunit inactivated influenza vaccine. TCRdb re-called the RT-PCR reads with MiXCR, one entry per CDR3 protein. The sample lists under 200,000 distinct CDR3 sequences, 11% occurring once. The sample consisted of non-naive T cells sorted from PBMCs, taken about 40 days after vaccination. Receptors originate from a man in his fifties or sixties who received an inactivated influenza vaccine.

The table lists this clonotype with a few counts. The J gene is TRBJ1-2, the V gene TRBV3-1; D perhaps matches TRBD1 (5 bases). V was cut by 5 bases and J by 8 bases, with 21 bases left in between. This CDR3 is 15 amino acids long. Germline V gives CDR1 LGHDT, CDR2 YNNKEL (reference sequence). CDR3 region: CASSSSPYGTRGYTF. The CDR3 nucleotides read TGTGCCAGCAGCTCCTCTCCCTACGGGACGCGGGGCTACACCTTC.

This clonotype was picked up a small number of times. V gene TRBV28 combines with J gene TRBJ1-3, with TRBD1 as a possible D gene (5 bases). V was shortened by 5 bases and J by 0 bases, with 8 bases between the two germline ends. The germline CDR1 and CDR2 sequences are MDHEN and SYDVKM. The CDR3 is 14 residues long. The CDR3 region is CASSPGDSGNTIYF. The CDR3 nucleotides are TGTGCCAGCAGTCCGGGGGACTCTGGAAACACCATATATTTT.

The J gene is TRBJ1-4, the V gene TRBV2; 7 nucleotides match TRBD1. Germline-derived CDR1 and CDR2 are SNHLY and FYNNEI. V shed 2 bases, J shed 8 bases, and the junction held 5 bases outside the gene matches. The CDR3 totals 14 residues. CDR3 coding DNA: TGTGCCAGCAGTGAACTACAGGGGTTGGAAAAACTGTTTTTT. Its protein is CASSELQGLEKLFF.

Turning to this clonotype: Relative to the germline gene, one junction end is altered; a read error may explain this. CDR3 sequence: CASSWTGNPEAFF. The DNA for the CDR3 is TGTGCCAGCAGTTGGACAGGGAACCCTGAAGCTTTCTTT. The chain links TRBV6-5 to TRBJ1-1; 8 nucleotides match TRBD1. CDR1 is MNHEY and CDR2 is SVGAGI in the germline V gene. The CDR3 spans 13 residues.

V is TRBV20-1 and J is TRBJ2-4; tentatively, D is TRBD1 or TRBD2 (5 bases each). V was shortened by 6 bases and J by 0 bases, with 12 bases between the two germline ends. The CDR3 extends over 14 amino acids. Germline assignment: CDR1 DFQATT and CDR2 SNEGSKA (reference sequence). The CDR3 loop reads CSARDQLAKNIQYF. The CDR3, as DNA: TGCAGTGCGAGGGACCAACTAGCCAAAAACATTCAGTACTTC.

V usage is TRBV7-2 and J usage is TRBJ1-1; D call uncertain. The germline V and J ends were trimmed by 5 bases and 2 bases, with 12 bases remaining between them. Looked up from germline, CDR1 is SGHTA and CDR2 is FQGNSA. The CDR3 covers 14 residues. The CDR3 loop reads CASSPSAGNTEAFF. DNA of the CDR3: TGTGCCAGCAGCCCCTCCGCGGGAAACACTGAAGCTTTCTTT.

Only a few counts were recorded for this clonotype. The chain is built from TRBV5-1 and TRBJ2-5; D call uncertain. Trimming took off 4 bases at V and 4 bases at J, with 17 bases between the two ends. The V gene's germline CDR1 is SGHRS and CDR2 YFSETQ. The CDR3 covers 15 residues. The DNA for the CDR3 is TGCGCCAGCAGCCGGAATATTCTAGGATCAGAGACCCAGTACTTC. It yields the protein CASSRNILGSETQYF.

There are a few counts of this clonotype. The V and J genes are TRBV30 and TRBJ1-5; the match to TRBD1 covers 9 bases. Germline loops: CDR1 GTSNPN, CDR2 SVGIG (reference sequence). The junction had 7 bases not matched to a gene; V was cut back by 2 bases and J by 5 bases. The CDR3 has 15 residues. The CDR3 sequence is CAWSPGTGRDQPQHF. CDR3 DNA: TGTGCCTGGAGTCCCGGGACAGGGAGGGATCAGCCCCAGCATTTT. Full variable domain (rest looked up from reference TRBV30 and TRBJ1-5): SQTIHQWPATLVQPVGSPLSLECTVEGTSNPNLYWYRQAAGRGLQLLFYSVGIGQISSEVPQNLSASRPQDRQFILSSKKLLLSDSGFYLCAWSPGTGRDQPQHFGDGTRLSIL.

This clonotype was counted once. The V and J genes are TRBV28 and TRBJ2-7; D remains unclear. The V end was cut by 7 bases, the J end by 7 bases, with 11 bases between. CDR3 length equals 11 residues. The germline CDR1 and CDR2 sequences are MDHEN and SYDVKM. Written as DNA, the CDR3 is TGTGCCAGCATTCACAGTGGGGAGCAGTACTTC. Protein: CASIHSGEQYF.

This clonotype was seen many times. This sequence joins TRBV5-1 and TRBJ2-1, with a possible D match to TRBD2 (6 bases). Trimming left V 4 bases short and J 7 bases short, with 12 bases between. CDR1 SGHRS and CDR2 YFSETQ come from the germline V gene. The CDR3 is made up of 13 amino acids. CDR3 region: CASSPLGRNEQFF. The CDR3 region has the DNA TGCGCCAGCAGCCCTTTGGGGAGGAATGAGCAGTTCTTC.

Concerning this clonotype itself: The junction and the germline gene differ at one end; a read error may be behind it. The rearrangement joins TRBV9 to TRBJ1-2, with 8 nucleotides matching TRBD1. Germline CDR1 SGDLS, CDR2 YYNGEE. The CDR3 contains 16 residues. CDR3 amino acids: CASIVGGQGLNYGYTF. The CDR3 nucleotides are TGTGCCAGCATCGTAGGAGGACAGGGTCTAAACTATGGCTACACCTTC.

In this sample, this clonotype turned up once. This chain links TRBV12-3 or TRBV12-4 with TRBJ1-2; D perhaps matches TRBD1 (6 bases). V was clipped by 4 bases and J by 2 bases, with 14 bases between them. The CDR3 length is 15 residues. The CDR3 reads CASSSMTGGNYGYTF. CDR3 in DNA: TGTGCCAGCAGTTCTATGACAGGTGGGAACTATGGCTACACCTTC.

This clonotype was counted many times. The chain uses TRBV5-6 and TRBJ2-7; D uncertain. The V end lost 4 bases, the J end lost 0 bases, and 14 bases lay between the germline ends. Germline assignment: CDR1 SGHDT and CDR2 YYEEEE. The CDR3 runs to 15 residues. The CDR3 reads CASSPLYSDSYEQYF. DNA of the CDR3: TGTGCCAGCAGCCCCCTATACTCGGACTCCTACGAGCAGTACTTC.

This clonotype was observed a few times. The genes are TRBV28 and TRBJ2-7; D is undetermined. With 10 bases removed from V and 0 bases from J, the gap between germline ends came to 10 bases. CDR1 and CDR2 from the germline V gene are MDHEN and SYDVKM. The CDR3 loop spans 12 amino acids. The CDR3 DNA is TGTGCCACCACCGGGTCCTCCTACGAGCAGTACTTC. Translating it yields CATTGSSYEQYF. The variable domain in full, completed from reference TRBV28 and TRBJ2-7, reads DVKVTQSSRYLVKRTGEKVFLECVQDMDHENMFWYRQDPGLGLRLIYFSYDVKMKEKGDIPEGYSVSREKKERFSLILESASTNQTSMYLCATTGSSYEQYFGPGTRLTVT.

Many counts were recorded for this clonotype. This chain joins TRBV21-1 and TRBJ2-3; the table's D call, TRBD2, has no DNA check behind it. TRBV21-1 is reported as a pseudogene. CDR3 length: 22 residues. The CDR3 bases are TGTGCCAGCAGCAAAGAAGCAGGGCCGGGACTAGCGGGAGGGCCGGGCACAGATACGCAGTATTTT. Its protein is CASSKEAGPGLAGGPGTDTQYF.

This clonotype was detected many times. V gene TRBV7-9 combines with J gene TRBJ2-3; D could derive from TRBD1 or TRBD2 (5 bases each). Trimming pared 1 base from V and 0 bases from J, leaving 14 bases between. CDR3 length: 17 amino acids. Germline lookup yields CDR1 SEHNR and CDR2 FQNEAQ (reference sequence). The CDR3 protein is CASSLGFPGPSTDTQYF. The DNA of the CDR3 is TGTGCCAGCAGCTTAGGATTCCCGGGGCCAAGCACAGATACGCAGTATTTT.

There are a few counts of this clonotype. J is TRBJ1-4 and V is TRBV9; 7 bases agree with TRBD1. The CDR3 spans 14 residues. J lost 8 bases, V lost 3 bases, and 7 bases had no gene match. Germline values: CDR1 SGDLS, CDR2 YYNGEE. Here the CDR3 reads CASSEGAGLEKLFF. In nucleotides, the CDR3 is TGTGCCAGCAGCGAGGGGGCAGGGCTGGAAAAACTGTTTTTT.

This clonotype was picked up a small number of times. This chain links TRBV5-5 with TRBJ2-1; D unclear. Trimming took 4 bases from V and 7 from J, leaving 12 bases between them. CDR1 is SGHKS and CDR2 is YYEKEE in the germline V gene (reference sequence). The CDR3 totals 13 residues. The CDR3, as DNA: TGTGCCAGCAGCCCCGGCGCGGAGAATGAGCAGTTCTTC. Its protein product is CASSPGAENEQFF.

The J gene is TRBJ1-1, the V gene TRBV29-1; no clear D gene. CDR1 is SQVTM and CDR2 is ANQGSEA in the germline V gene. V lost 4 bases and J 0 bases, leaving 12 bases between the germline ends. The CDR3 totals 14 residues. The CDR3 sequence: CSVVGQMMNTEAFF. CDR3 in DNA: TGCAGCGTTGTTGGTCAAATGATGAACACTGAAGCTTTCTTT. The full variable domain, rest sourced from reference TRBV29-1 and TRBJ1-1, is SAVISQKPSRDICQRGTSLTIQCQVDSQVTMMFWYRQQPGQSLTLIATANQGSEATYESGFVIDKFPISRPNLTFSTLTVSNMSPEDSSIYLCSVVGQMMNTEAFFGQGTRLTVV.

This clonotype was recorded many times. The J gene is TRBJ1-2, the V gene TRBV10-3, with D possibly TRBD1 on 6 matching bases. The CDR3 has 13 amino acids. Trimming left V 2 bases short and J 8 bases short, with 12 bases between. Germline CDR1 ENHRY, CDR2 SYGVKD. The CDR3 loop is CAISELAGEGYTF. The CDR3 region has the DNA TGTGCCATCAGTGAGCTGGCAGGGGAAGGCTACACCTTC.

This clonotype occurred a few times. The chain uses TRBV9 and TRBJ2-3, with 7 positions matching TRBD1. Unmatched junction bases numbered 7, after V lost 0 bases and J lost 3 bases. The length of the CDR3 is 16 residues. Germline lookup yields CDR1 SGDLS and CDR2 YYNGEE. CDR3 in amino acids: CASSVEGASGTDTQYF. For the CDR3, the DNA is TGTGCCAGCAGCGTAGAGGGGGCTAGTGGTACAGATACGCAGTATTTT.

This clonotype was observed a few times. The chain combines TRBV7-3 with TRBJ1-1; possible D gene TRBD1, 5 bases. There are 13 residues in the CDR3. CDR1 is SGHTA and CDR2 is FQGTGA in the germline V gene. Trimming took off 6 bases at V and 3 bases at J, with 11 bases between the two ends. CDR3 sequence (DNA): TGTGCCAGCAGGAACGTGGGGGACACTGAAGCTTTCTTT. Translated, it gives CASRNVGDTEAFF. Looking up the rest from reference TRBV7-3 and TRBJ1-1 gives the full variable domain: GAGVSQTPSNKVTEKGKYVELRCDPISGHTALYWYRQSLGQGPEFLIYFQGTGAADDSGLPNDRFFAVRPEGSVSTLKIQRTERGDSAVYLCASRNVGDTEAFFGQGTRLTVV.

This clonotype was found many times. The chain employs TRBV4-3 and TRBJ2-7, with TRBD2 as a possible D gene (5 bases). The CDR3 runs 15 residues. V lost 0 bases and J 2 bases, leaving 11 bases between the germline ends. Germline CDR1 reads LGHNA; CDR2 reads YSLEER. The CDR3 reads CASSQEIGVPYEQYF. The CDR3 DNA follows: TGCGCCAGCAGCCAAGAAATCGGGGTGCCCTACGAGCAGTACTTC.

The chain has TRBV27 and TRBJ2-1, with D perhaps matching TRBD2 (7 bases). The CDR3 contains 15 residues. Germline V gives CDR1 MNHEY, CDR2 SMNVEV (reference sequence). V was cut by 8 bases and J by 7 bases, with 21 bases left in between. The CDR3 is CASWDLLGGGNEQFF. In DNA, the CDR3 is TGTGCCAGCTGGGACCTACTAGGGGGAGGGAATGAGCAGTTCTTC.

Many counts were recorded for this clonotype. The chain joins TRBV5-6 to TRBJ1-1, with D possibly being TRBD1 (6 bases). Looked up from germline, CDR1 is SGHDT and CDR2 is YYEEEE. There are 15 residues in the CDR3. V lost 1 base and J 4 bases, leaving 14 bases between the germline ends. CDR3 sequence: CASSLWGAFSTEAFF. DNA for the CDR3: TGTGCCAGCAGCTTGTGGGGGGCCTTTAGCACTGAAGCTTTCTTT.

This clonotype has a count of ten or more. The V and J genes are TRBV5-1 and TRBJ1-2, with a weak D call TRBD1 (5 bases). The V and J ends lost 4 bases and 5 bases respectively, with 15 bases between them. The CDR3 length is 14 residues. Germline V gene sequence: CDR1 SGHRS, CDR2 YFSETQ. The CDR3 nucleotides read TGCGCCAGCAGCGTGGGAGTCAGGGTGTATGGCTACACCTTC. This encodes CASSVGVRVYGYTF.

This chain links TRBV7-6 with TRBJ2-2, with D unclear. Per germline, CDR1 SGHVS and CDR2 FNYEAQ. V dropped 5 bases and J dropped 1 base, with 8 bases sitting between them. This CDR3 has 14 amino acids. The CDR3 spells CASSPHENTGELFF. In DNA form, the CDR3 reads TGTGCCAGCAGCCCACACGAGAACACCGGGGAGCTGTTTTTT.

This clonotype was seen repeatedly, ten times or more. The chain couples TRBV28 to TRBJ2-1, with a weak D call TRBD2 (6 bases). Germline assignment: CDR1 MDHEN and CDR2 SYDVKM. This CDR3 has 15 residues. The germline V and J ends were trimmed by 4 bases and 4 bases, with 14 bases remaining between them. The CDR3 is CASSYGRSFYNEQFF. DNA for the CDR3: TGTGCCAGCAGTTACGGGAGAAGCTTTTACAATGAGCAGTTCTTC.

The chain uses TRBV2 and TRBJ1-2; D remains unclear. Germline V lookup: CDR1 SNHLY, CDR2 FYNNEI. This CDR3 comprises 13 residues. Trimming shortened V by 1 base and J by 8 bases, and 11 bases separated the two germline ends. CDR3 in amino acids: CASSEGYGGGYTF. CDR3 coding DNA: TGTGCCAGCAGTGAAGGATATGGAGGGGGCTACACCTTC.